This is a list of T cell receptor beta chains from one sample in a study of cytomegalovirus exposure and HLA in healthy donors. Generated by immunoSEQ multiplex PCR, the TCRdb table keeps only in-frame clones and is missing some. The data hold 80,000 to 100,000 clones, with 65% to 80% observed a single time. Sequenced: PBMCs. The receptors come from a woman between 18 and 29 years old in good health and CMV-seropositive. CDR3s include the opening cysteine and the closing phenylalanine or tryptophan. Each record gives: V gene, J gene, clone size, D gene, CDR3 DNA, CDR3 protein. D genes are given only for firm matches. Only some rows state a clone size, as once, few, many or a class for expanded clones.

TRBV13,TRBJ2-1,.,.,TGTGCCAGCAGCATTTCCCAGGGAGGCAATGAGCAGTTCTTC,CASSISQGGNEQFF
TRBV11-3,TRBJ2-2,once,TRBD1,TGTGCCAGCGGGACAGGGGTCACCGGGGAGCTGTTTTTT,CASGTGVTGELFF
TRBV7-9,TRBJ2-5,.,TRBD1,TGTGCCAGCAGCCCGGGACAGGGTTTTTGGACCCAGTACTTC,CASSPGQGFWTQYF
TRBV9,TRBJ2-1,.,.,TGTGCCAGCAGCGTAGACAACAACTACAATGAGCAGTTCTTC,CASSVDNNYNEQFF
TRBV19,TRBJ2-1,.,TRBD2,TGTGCCAGTAGTATAGGCCCCCAACTAGCGGGGGAGCAGTTCTTC,CASSIGPQLAGEQFF
TRBV10-3,TRBJ1-1,.,TRBD1,TGTGCCATCAGTAGTACAGGGGGCGCGGGGGCTTTCTTT,CAISSTGGAGAFF
TRBV11-2,TRBJ2-7,.,.,TGTGCCAGCAGCTTGCAGGGGGGCTCCGAGCAGTACTTC,CASSLQGGSEQYF
TRBV29-1,TRBJ2-3,once,TRBD2,TGCAGCGTTGGCGGAGCGGGAGGGTGGGATACGCAGTATTTT,CSVGGAGGWDTQYF
TRBV6-5,TRBJ2-7,.,.,TGTGCCAGCAGTTACTCCGAGGGGGAAGGCTACGAGCAGTACTTC,CASSYSEGEGYEQYF
TRBV2,TRBJ1-2,.,TRBD1,TGTGCCAGCAGGGACAGGCCGGTTGGCTATGGCTACACCTTC,CASRDRPVGYGYTF
TRBV7-2,TRBJ1-5,.,.,TGTGCCAGCAGCGGGAGGGGGAGCAATCAGCCCCAGCATTTT,CASSGRGSNQPQHF
TRBV6-6,TRBJ1-2,.,.,TGTGCCAGCAGTGTTCCGCGCGCCCCCCATGGCTACACCTTC,CASSVPRAPHGYTF
TRBV6-6,TRBJ2-1,.,.,TGTGCCACCCGCTCCCTCCCTCGGGATGAGCAGTTCTTC,CATRSLPRDEQFF
TRBV6-5,TRBJ2-3,few,TRBD2,TGTGCCAGCAGTTATAGCGGGGGGATCACAGATACGCAGTATTTT,CASSYSGGITDTQYF
TRBV28,TRBJ1-1,.,.,TGTGCCAGTCCACCCGACCACAGGGTAAGGGGTAGGGGGAATTCGATGAACACTGAAGCTTTCTTT,CASPPDHRVRGRGNSMNTEAFF
TRBV29-1,TRBJ2-5,few,.,TGCAGCGTTGGTCCCCAGGGTATGAAAGAGACCCAGTACTTC,CSVGPQGMKETQYF
TRBV6-1,TRBJ1-1,.,.,TGTGCCAGCAGGCTACAGGGCAGCGAGGGCACTGAAGCTTTCTTT,CASRLQGSEGTEAFF
TRBV6-1,TRBJ1-6,.,.,TGTGCCAGCACCGAAGAGGGGGGGCGGGATTCACCCCTCCACTTT,CASTEEGGRDSPLHF
TRBV29-1,TRBJ1-4,.,.,TGCAGCGCGGGGAGTTCTAATGAAAAACTGTTTTTT,CSAGSSNEKLFF
TRBV7-2,TRBJ2-1,few,TRBD2,TGTGCCAGCAGCCTCCGTGGTAGCGGGGGGGCCGAAGAGCAGTTCTTC,CASSLRGSGGAEEQFF
TRBV6-6,TRBJ1-4,once,TRBD1,TGTGCCAGCAGGGTGGGACAGGGGGTTTCAAAACTGTTTTTT,CASRVGQGVSKLFF
TRBV6-5,TRBJ1-1,few,.,TGTGCCAGCAGTCCCCCCGGGGTCACTTTTGCTTTCTTT,CASSPPGVTFAFF
TRBV15,TRBJ2-1,.,TRBD1,TGTGCCACCAGCAGAGCCCGGGACAGGGTAGGGAATGAGCAGTTCTTC,CATSRARDRVGNEQFF
TRBV25-1,TRBJ1-1,.,.,TGTGCCAGCAGTCAAGGGGCGGCAGGTGGTTTGCACACTGAAGCTTTCTTT,CASSQGAAGGLHTEAFF
TRBV5-1,TRBJ1-2,.,TRBD1,TGCGCCAGCAGCCCGGCCCAGGGGGGCTATAACTATGGCTACACCTTC,CASSPAQGGYNYGYTF